This T cell receptor (beta chain) was found in a study of vaccination effects on CD4 cells after COVID-19. This clone was observed a few times. Its antigen is as yet unknown. TCRdb's copy holds only in-frame clones and misses some; the assay was immunoSEQ multiplex PCR. This repertoire shows roughly 41,000 clones, around 74% found once; its top ten account for approximately 16%. The CDR3 length is 15 residues. CDR1 SEHNR and CDR2 FQNEAQ come from the germline V gene (reference sequence). V was pared by 1 base and J by 0 bases, with 7 bases between. Antigen-specific CD4+ T cells expanded by the ViraFEST assay with viral peptide pools were then sequenced. The culture ran for 9 to 11 days, and then CD4+ T cells were isolated. All participants had two doses of either the BNT162b2 or mRNA-1273 vaccine.

V usage is TRBV7-9 and J usage is TRBJ2-4; D ambiguous. The source material was CD4+ T cells from PBMCs cultured with HCoV-OC43 spike peptides, sampled after COVID-19 vaccination. Regarding subset: HCoV-OC43 spike overlapping peptide pool stimulation. The receptor was isolated from a human donor who received a COVID-19 vaccine. The CDR3 bases are TGTGCCAGCAGCTTAGGGGATCTAGCCAAAAACATTCAGTACTTC. Translating it yields CASSLGDLAKNIQYF. The variable domain in full, completed from reference TRBV7-9 and TRBJ2-4, reads DTGVSQNPRHKITKRGQNVTFRCDPISEHNRLYWYRQTLGQGPEFLTYFQNEAQLEKSRLLSDRFSAERPKGSFSTLEIQRTEQGDSAMYLCASSLGDLAKNIQYFGAGTRLSVL.